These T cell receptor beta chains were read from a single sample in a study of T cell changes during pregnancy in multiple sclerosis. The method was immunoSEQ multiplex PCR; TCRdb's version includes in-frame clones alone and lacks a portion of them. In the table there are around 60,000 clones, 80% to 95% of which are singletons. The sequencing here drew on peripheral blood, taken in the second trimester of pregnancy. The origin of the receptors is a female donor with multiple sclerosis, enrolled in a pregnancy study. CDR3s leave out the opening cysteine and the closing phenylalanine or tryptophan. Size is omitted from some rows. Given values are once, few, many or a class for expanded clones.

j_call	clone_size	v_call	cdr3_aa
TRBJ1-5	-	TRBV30	ACRYSNQPQH
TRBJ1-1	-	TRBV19	ASSLGTEGSEAF
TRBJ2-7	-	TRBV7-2	ASSYFRGYEQY
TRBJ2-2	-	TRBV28	ASTPTEGTVRGTGELF
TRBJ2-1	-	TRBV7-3	ASRHGGSSYNEQF
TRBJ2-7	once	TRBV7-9	ASSFKGASEQY
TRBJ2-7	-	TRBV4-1	ASSHNIAGGPLNEQY
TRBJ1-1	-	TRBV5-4	ASSSTVNTEAF
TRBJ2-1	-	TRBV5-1	ASSPGLAPGNEQF
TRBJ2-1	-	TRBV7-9	ASSATSGSVSYNEQF
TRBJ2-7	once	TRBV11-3	ASSSGTSGAYEQY
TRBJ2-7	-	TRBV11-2	ASSSPGSGRAFDEQY
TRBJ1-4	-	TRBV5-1	ASSLGQGEEKLF
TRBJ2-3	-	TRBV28	ASSLTVGQTSTDTQY
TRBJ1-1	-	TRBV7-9	ASSFDRVGKGANTEAF
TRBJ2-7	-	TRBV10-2	ASSEMSSGPRNYEQY
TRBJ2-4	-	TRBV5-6	ASSGRTGKNIQY
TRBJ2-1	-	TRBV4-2	ASSPVGGLYNEQF
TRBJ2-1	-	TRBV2	ASSQQGGVGNEQF